The 9 T cell receptor beta chains reported below all come from one sample, sequenced in a study of T cells in women clearing cervical HPV infection. TCRdb's copy holds only in-frame clones and misses some; the assay was immunoSEQ multiplex PCR. The sample has about 20,000 clones. The sequencing input was blood buffy coat. The receptors shown here come from a woman between 18 and 70 years old with a cervical HPV16 infection that either progressed to CIN3+ or cleared (not recorded which).

As regards this clone: The read halts 3 residues ahead of the CDR3 end, with the missing end drawn from the germline J gene. The V gene is TRBV20-1, the J gene TRBJ1-2; D might be TRBD1 (6 bases). The CDR3 has 14 amino acids. V was trimmed by 4 bases and J by 1 base, leaving 13 bases between them. CDR1 is DFQATT and CDR2 is SNEGSKA in the germline V gene (reference sequence). The CDR3 reads CSATDRLLNYGYTF. CDR3 bases read: TGCAGTGCTACCGACAGGCTCCTTAACTATGGC.

Of note for this clone: The CDR3 extends 3 residues past the end of the read, so its final part is completed from the germline J gene. Different DNA sequences within this sample yield the same CDR3. The chain combines TRBV7-2 with TRBJ2-5; unclear D gene. Trimming took off 5 bases at V and 2 bases at J, with 3 bases between the two ends. The CDR3 extends over 11 amino acids. The germline CDR1 and CDR2 sequences are SGHTA and FQGNSA. The chain's CDR3 is CASSPQETQYF. The DNA read from the CDR3 is TGTGCCAGCAGCCCACAAGAGACC.

Remarks on this clone: The read terminates 3 residues ahead of where the CDR3 ends, so the germline J gene completes it. This rearrangement joins TRBV7-9 to TRBJ2-2, with 7 nucleotides matching TRBD1. CDR1 SEHNR and CDR2 FQNEAQ come from the germline V gene (reference sequence). The CDR3 covers 14 residues. CDR3 region: CASRGGDSFEKLFF. Incomplete CDR3 DNA: TGTGCCAGCAGAGGTGGGGACAGTTTCGAAAAG.

Of note for this clone: Sequencing ends 3 residues short of the CDR3 end; the germline J gene provides the rest. The chain carries TRBV20-1 and TRBJ1-6, with TRBD1 identical over 10 bases. The CDR3 loop spans 17 amino acids. CDR1 and CDR2 (germline): DFQATT, SNEGSKA (reference sequence). With 3 bases clipped from V and 9 bases from J, the junction kept 14 bases outside the gene matches. CDR3 region: CSARPPGQGYVGSPLHF. The sequenced CDR3 bases are TGCAGTGCTAGGCCCCCGGGACAGGGGTATGTAGGTTCACCC.

Remarks on this clone: From the germline J gene comes the end of the CDR3, since the read stops 3 residues before it. The V and J genes are TRBV20-1 and TRBJ1-5; 8 bases agree with TRBD1. CDR3 length: 12 residues. V gave up 7 bases and J gave up 3 bases; unmatched junction bases: 2. Germline V gives CDR1 DFQATT, CDR2 SNEGSKA (reference sequence). Incomplete CDR3 DNA: TGCAGTGGCAGGGGGCTCAATCAGCCC. This gives the protein CSGRGLNQP. The CDR3 in its entirety is CSGRGLNQPQHF.

In regard to this clone: The read terminates 3 residues before the CDR3 end, so the remaining end is supplied by the germline J gene. The V gene is TRBV7-9, the J gene TRBJ1-2, with TRBD1 matching 7 bases. Germline CDR1 and CDR2: SEHNR and FQNEAQ (reference sequence). CDR3 length equals 15 residues. The covered CDR3 bases are TGTGCCAGCAGCTCGACTCGGACAGGCAGAGATACC. Encoded protein: CASSSTRTGRDT. The CDR3 in its entirety is CASSSTRTGRDTYTF.

Of note for this clone: The sample holds other DNA sequences that translate to the same CDR3. CDR3 sequence reads: CASKRQSQVGNTIYF. The CDR3 DNA, read in part, is TGTGCCAGTAAACGACAGTCCCAAGTTGGAAACACC. The chain uses TRBV19 and TRBJ1-3; tentatively, D is TRBD1 (5 bases). The read ends 3 residues early relative to the CDR3; the germline J gene fills the gap. Germline assignment: CDR1 LNHDA and CDR2 SQIVND (reference sequence). V lost 7 bases and J lost 3, with 16 bases in between. The CDR3 consists of 15 residues.

A word on this clone: The read ends 3 residues before the CDR3 terminus; that terminus is restored from the germline J gene. This chain uses TRBV7-2 with TRBJ1-2; 7 bases map to TRBD1. The CDR3 runs 15 residues. Germline-derived CDR1 and CDR2 are SGHTA and FQGNSA. CDR3 amino acids: CASSSTGYSTDTYTF. CDR3 DNA (partial): TGTGCCAGCAGCTCGACAGGGTATAGCACAGATACC.

CDR3 DNA, as far as it was read: TGTGCCATCAAATCGGCGGGCTTGGAGACC. Its protein is CAIKSAGLET. The CDR3 as a whole reads CAIKSAGLETQYF. The rearrangement uses TRBV10-3 and TRBJ2-5, with D perhaps TRBD2 (5 bases). From the germline J gene comes the end of the CDR3, since the read stops 3 residues before it. The CDR3 sequence is 13 residues long. Germline lookup yields CDR1 ENHRY and CDR2 SYGVKD. V was cut by 7 bases and J by 5 bases, with 14 bases left in between.